This TCR beta chain appears in the sequencing data of a study of PD-1 blockade in mismatch repair-deficient tumors (dated by TCRdb to 2017 to 2019). With regard to the full study: Between September 2013 and September 2016, roughly 78 consecutive patients with about 11 mismatch repair-deficient cancer types, all previously treated and progressing, were enrolled in the trial. Tumor-associated T cell clones in the peripheral blood of patients responding to PD-1 blockade were tracked using deep sequencing of TCR CDR3 regions. Results the study describes overall, beyond this receptor: Clones residing in the tumor, which were often undetectable in blood before treatment, expanded quickly after pembrolizumab and then contracted, generally before radiologic responses.

According to the germline V gene, CDR1 reads WSHSY and CDR2 reads SAAADI. Spanning cysteine to phenylalanine, the CDR3 consists of 11 amino acids. Solely the CDR3 DNA is kept, with 33 bases framed from the first base. V was cut back by 4 bases and J by 5 bases, leaving a gap of 6 bases between them. For every enrolled patient, mismatch repair deficiency was confirmed by either polymerase chain reaction or immunohistochemistry. Three patients who responded to pembrolizumab therapy underwent TCR sequencing. Pembrolizumab PD-1 blockade was prospectively tested in advanced mismatch repair-deficient cancers, regardless of tissue of origin, in the phase II trial. Peripheral blood T cell samples were gathered serially, both before PD-1 blockade started and at multiple time points afterward. Blood sampling time points were reported as weeks after the first dose of pembrolizumab. Library creation used the immunoSEQ multiplex PCR assay. TCRdb provides this immuneACCESS table in a form limited to in-frame rearrangements. Some clones are lacking; in checked studies, under half of them reflect an unresolved V gene, and why the rest are absent is not known. The sample data list 38,000 or so clones, and 80% to 90% of these were observed just once. Clones ranked in the top ten supply 3.9% of the sample.

With regard to this clone: Its antigen has not been determined. No base qualities exist here, and no much larger clone lies one base off it.

Recombination joined TRBV10-2 with TRBJ2-7; the D segment cannot be called with confidence. The TCR sequence derives from an adult with mismatch repair-deficient cancer. The starting material was peripheral blood, obtained about 81 weeks after starting pembrolizumab. CDR3 reads: CASSAGNEQYF. The DNA sequence is TGCGCCAGCAGTGCTGGGAACGAGCAGTACTTC.